This TCR beta chain was profiled in a study of T cells in Graves' hyperthyroidism and ophthalmopathy. RNA transcripts served as the template for amplifying TCR beta CDR3 regions. HTBI primers were the set used in a first-round RT-PCR of the TCR CDR3. TCRdb analysed the multiplex PCR reads with MiXCR anew, one entry per CDR3 protein. Of 550,000 to 600,000 distinct CDR3 sequences in the sample, just over 45% were seen once. The junction had 14 bases not matched to a gene; V was cut back by 3 bases and J by 8 bases. Per the germline V gene, CDR1 is DFQATT and CDR2 is SNEGSKA (reference sequence). The CDR3 spans 15 residues. Remarks on this clonotype: Its antigen remains unknown.

Study-wide results and limits: Ophthalmopathy onset followed model prediction by a median about six months.

Sequenced input: peripheral blood or thyroid tissue (not recorded which). This receptor was taken from an adult woman with Graves' disease, either hyperthyroidism or ophthalmopathy (not recorded which). The chain employs TRBV20-1 and TRBJ1-2; 8 nucleotides line up with TRBD1. CDR3 loop: CSARNLGQGVSGYTF. In nucleotides, the CDR3 is TGCAGTGCTAGGAACTTAGGACAGGGTGTAAGCGGCTACACCTTC.